The next 30 T cell receptor beta chains were all read from a single sample in a study of tumor and adjacent non-tumor tissue in lung cancer (dated by TCRdb to between 2017 and 2018). Library method: multiplex PCR. Sequencing was performed on an Illumina HiSeq 2500. Following protocols modified from ARM-PCR, the researchers constructed TCRbeta libraries through three rounds of nested PCR with primers (Table S4). The public reads were reanalyzed by TCRdb: fastp trimming at Q25, MiXCR alignment, in-frame beta chains only. CDR3 protein duplicates are merged, each entry listing the most common genes and DNA. For this sample the table gives approximately 90,000 distinct CDR3 sequences, of which around three fifths were detected only once. The ten largest clonotypes hold 15% of the sample. Bulk unsorted tissue served as the source for RNA extraction, and RNA quality was assessed using a NanoDrop ND-1000 and an Agilent 2100.

The sequenced sample consisted of lung tumor tissue. These receptors came from a man in his 70s with non-small cell lung cancer.

This chain links TRBV29-1 with TRBJ2-7, with a possible D match to TRBD1 (5 bases). Trimming pared 6 bases from V and 0 bases from J, leaving 9 bases between. CDR3 size: 12 residues. Per the germline V gene, CDR1 is SQVTM and CDR2 is ANQGSEA. CDR3 protein: CSVSDSSYEQYF. CDR3 nucleotides: TGCAGCGTATCCGACAGCTCCTACGAGCAGTACTTC.

A remark on this clonotype: This may be a read error: a much more frequent sequence differs by one nucleotide. This sequence joins TRBV14 and TRBJ1-1, with D perhaps TRBD1 (5 bases). The CDR3 loop spans 12 amino acids. With 3 bases removed from V and 10 bases from J, the gap between germline ends came to 12 bases. Looked up from germline, CDR1 is SGHDN and CDR2 is FVKESK. CDR3 nucleotides: TGTGCCAGCAGCCATAATATAGGGGTAGCTTTCTTT. As protein: CASSHNIGVAFF.

Regarding this clonotype: At one of its ends the junction is not consistent with the germline gene, which may arise from a read error. CDR3 loop: CASSSTGLLTDTQNF. The CDR3 coding sequence is TGTGCCAGCAGCTCTACGGGACTCCTCACAGATACGCAGAATTTT. This chain links TRBV7-3 with TRBJ2-3; a weak D match, TRBD2 (6 bases). Looked up from germline, CDR1 is SGHTA and CDR2 is FQGTGA. The CDR3 has 15 amino acids.

Worth noting for this clonotype: The junction departs from the called germline gene at one end, perhaps through a read error. This sequence joins TRBV6-6 and TRBJ1-2; D remains unclear. This CDR3 contains 12 residues. Germline V gene data show CDR1 as MNHNY and CDR2 as SVGAGI (reference sequence). This CDR3 reads CVSSPPEYGYTF. The CDR3 bases are TGTGTCAGCAGTCCCCCCGAGTATGGCTACACCTTC.

A note on this clonotype: Since a much larger clone is just one base distant, this may be a read error. This chain joins TRBV12-3 or TRBV12-4 and TRBJ2-3; D may be TRBD2 (6 bases). The CDR3 is made up of 16 amino acids. V gave up 10 bases and J gave up 2 bases, with 22 bases separating them. The CDR3 loop is CAIRQTRGFPTDTQYF. CDR3 DNA sequence: TGTGCCATCAGACAGACTAGGGGATTCCCCACAGATACGCAGTATTTT.

Turning to this clonotype: A much larger clone lies one base from this, so it may be a read error. The CDR3 DNA is TGCAGTGCCCGCCATTGGAACACTGAAGCTTTCTTT. Protein product: CSARHWNTEAFF. This chain links TRBV20-1 with TRBJ1-1; no definite D call. Germline CDR1 and CDR2: DFQATT and SNEGSKA (reference sequence). This CDR3 region has 12 residues. V shed 6 bases and J shed 1 base, with 9 bases lying between them.

This clonotype was observed many times. The chain uses TRBV12-3 or TRBV12-4 and TRBJ2-2, with 11 bases identical to TRBD2. Germline trimming cut 5 bases from V and 3 bases from J; bases unmatched to any gene: 5. CDR3 length equals 16 residues. CDR3 in DNA: TGTGCCAGCAGTCAAACTAGCGGGGGCTACACCGGGGAGCTGTTTTTT. It translates to CASSQTSGGYTGELFF.

The chain recombines TRBV7-8 with TRBJ2-2, with D tentatively TRBD2 (5 bases). In germline, CDR1 is SGHVS, CDR2 FQNEAQ. V was shortened by 5 bases and J by 0 bases, with 10 bases between the two germline ends. The CDR3 loop spans 15 amino acids. Here the CDR3 DNA reads TGTGCCAGCAGCACTAGACTGACGAACACCGGGGAGCTGTTTTTT. Its translation: CASSTRLTNTGELFF. The full variable domain, its missing parts supplied by reference TRBV7-8 and TRBJ2-2, is GAGVSQSPRYKVAKRGQDVALRCDPISGHVSLFWYQQALGQGPEFLTYFQNEAQLDKSGLPSDRFFAERPEGSVSTLKIQRTQQEDSAVYLCASSTRLTNTGELFFGEGSRLTVL.

As concerns this clonotype: It may be a read error: a sequence one base away is much more abundant. V and J are TRBV4-1 and TRBJ2-1, with D unclear. The germline V gene encodes CDR1 MGHRA and CDR2 YSYEKL. The CDR3 totals 11 residues. The DNA for the CDR3 is TGCGCCAGCAACCAAGATGGGGTCGCTTTCTTC. Translating it yields CASNQDGVAFF.

This sequence joins TRBV6-6 and TRBJ2-6; the D is unclear. The CDR3 has 15 residues. Looked up from germline, CDR1 is MNHNY and CDR2 is SVGAGI (reference sequence). Written as DNA, the CDR3 is TGTGTCGGCAGTCTAACAAGCTCTGGGGCCAACGTCCTGACTTTC. Protein: CVGSLTSSGANVLTF.

Remarks on this clonotype: This is likely a read error, given that the CDR3 carries no conserved phenylalanine or tryptophan at its end. The chain has TRBV11-2 and TRBJ2-1; D is uncertain. Germline values: CDR1 SGHAT, CDR2 FQNNGV. V shed 7 bases and J shed 1 base, with 14 bases lying between them. This CDR3 has 15 residues. CDR3 sequence (DNA): TGTGCCAGCATGGGTGTACAGAGTTCCTACAATGAGCAGTTCCTC. The encoded protein is CASMGVQSSYNEQFL.

As concerns this clonotype: The missing conserved phenylalanine or tryptophan at the end of this CDR3 makes a read error likely. The rearrangement links TRBV11-2 to TRBJ1-5; TRBD1 agrees at 9 bases. The CDR3 is 14 residues long. Germline V gene lookup returns CDR1 SGHAT and CDR2 FQNNGV. The CDR3 region has the DNA TGTGCCTGCAGCGTCGGACAGGGGAGCCGGCCCCAGCATCTT. Encoded protein: CACSVGQGSRPQHL.

A word on this clonotype: The CDR3 end shows no conserved phenylalanine or tryptophan, and so a read error is likely. The gene calls are TRBV28 and TRBJ2-7; maybe TRBD1 (5 bases). Deletions cut 7 bases from V and 3 bases from J, with 16 bases between. The CDR3 spans 14 residues. CDR1 is MDHEN, CDR2 SYDVKM, per germline. The CDR3 here is CASNEGFRVYEQYS. DNA for the CDR3: TGTGCCAGCAACGAAGGTTTCAGGGTCTACGAGCAGTACTCC.

As concerns this clonotype: The junction does not match germline at one end; this may be a read error. The CDR3 sequence: CAISDFGRADAQYF. CDR3 DNA: TGTGCCATCAGTGATTTCGGCCGCGCAGATGCGCAGTATTTT. The V and J genes are TRBV24-1 and TRBJ2-3, with unresolved D. From germline, CDR1 is KGHDR and CDR2 SFDVKD. The CDR3 consists of 14 residues.

A remark on this clonotype: At one end, the junction sequence differs from germline, possibly due to a read error. The chain links TRBV7-9 to TRBJ2-3, with D unresolved. Germline V gene data show CDR1 as SEHNR and CDR2 as FQNEAQ (reference sequence). The CDR3 has 15 residues. CDR3 DNA sequence: TGTGCCGGCAGCCTTCGCAGCCCAAGCACAGATACGCAGTATTTT. Its translation: CAGSLRSPSTDTQYF.

The table lists this clonotype with many counts. This rearrangement joins TRBV7-8 to TRBJ2-3, with D uncertain. The CDR3 is made up of 13 amino acids. The V gene's germline CDR1 is SGHVS and CDR2 FQNEAQ. Trimming took 1 base from V and 2 from J, leaving 4 bases between them. DNA for the CDR3: TGTGCCAGCAGCTTAGGGTACACAGATACGCAGTATTTT. Translation gives CASSLGYTDTQYF.

In its sample, this clonotype ranks as medium-sized. V gene TRBV7-9 combines with J gene TRBJ1-2; possibly TRBD1 for D (5 bases). Germline V gene sequence: CDR1 SEHNR, CDR2 FQNEAQ (reference sequence). This CDR3 spans 12 amino acids. V shed 8 bases and J shed 3 bases, with 10 bases lying between them. The CDR3 region has the DNA TGTGCCAGCGTCGGGGGAGACTATGGCTACACCTTC. It specifies CASVGGDYGYTF.

This rearrangement joins TRBV11-2 to TRBJ2-7; D is unclear. The CDR3 contains 15 residues. Germline CDR1 and CDR2: SGHAT and FQNNGV. The V end was cut by 7 bases, the J end by 2 bases, with 18 bases between. DNA of the CDR3: TGTGCCAGCAACGCCGAGACTGAAACGACCTACGAGCAGTACTTC. Protein product: CASNAETETTYEQYF.

The genes are TRBV11-2 and TRBJ2-7; D not certain. CDR3 length: 13 amino acids. CDR1 and CDR2 from the germline V gene are SGHAT and FQNNGV. V shed 9 bases and J shed 4 bases, with 16 bases lying between them. The CDR3 DNA is TGTGCCAGTAGCCTAGATCCATGGTACGAGCAGTACTTC. It is translated as CASSLDPWYEQYF.

This clonotype was recorded only once. Its ends do not fully match the called genes, so a read error is possible. The gene calls are TRBV29-1 and TRBJ2-2; 8 positions match TRBD1. Germline lookup yields CDR1 SQVTM and CDR2 ANQGSEA. The CDR3 contains 16 residues. The CDR3 bases are TGCAGCGCCCGGCGCACAGGGGGATGGAGCACCGGAGAGCTGTTTTTT. It encodes CSARRTGGWSTGELFF.

This clonotype was seen a handful of times. The junction shows a germline mismatch at one end, possibly a read error. The J gene is TRBJ2-2, the V gene TRBV4-1; D might be TRBD2 (6 bases). Germline CDR1 and CDR2: MGHRA and YSYEKL. The CDR3 length is 18 residues. CDR3 residues: CASSQDRSGTLSTGELSF. As DNA, the CDR3 is TGCGCCAGCAGCCAAGACAGATCCGGGACTCTTTCCACCGGGGAGCTGTCTTTT.

This clonotype was detected many times. The CDR3 spells CASSLSGGLAKRGQYF. The CDR3 bases are TGTGCCAGCAGTTTAAGTGGGGGCCTTGCCAAGAGAGGGCAGTACTTC. This rearrangement joins TRBV12-3 or TRBV12-4 to TRBJ2-7; tentative D call: TRBD1 (6 bases). The CDR3 is made up of 16 amino acids. V gave up 2 bases and J gave up 9 bases, with 23 bases separating them.

This clonotype was seen more than once but under ten times. At one end, the junction sequence differs from germline, possibly due to a read error. The rearrangement uses TRBV20-1 and TRBJ2-3; weak D call: TRBD2 (6 bases). Germline V gene sequence: CDR1 DFQATT, CDR2 SNEGSKA (reference sequence). CDR3 length equals 15 residues. The CDR3 DNA reads as TGCAGTGCTAGTTTCCCCACTAGCAGCACAGATACGCGGTATTTT. Translating it yields CSASFPTSSTDTRYF.

A note on this clonotype: One junction end does not reproduce the germline sequence, and a read error may be involved. The chain employs TRBV11-2 and TRBJ2-7; 9 nucleotides line up with TRBD2. The CDR3 consists of 16 residues. Germline CDR1 and CDR2: SGHAT and FQNNGV. CDR3 DNA sequence: TGTGCCAGGAGCTCCCGAGGGCGGGGGGGATCCTACGAGCAGTACTTC. It translates to CARSSRGRGGSYEQYF.

This clonotype was picked up many times. This chain links TRBV7-9 with TRBJ1-2, with a tentative D call TRBD1 (6 bases). The V and J ends lost 5 bases and 5 bases respectively, with 12 bases between them. Looked up from germline, CDR1 is SEHNR and CDR2 is FQNEAQ (reference sequence). The CDR3 loop spans 13 amino acids. CDR3 sequence reads: CASSQDSSYGYTF. CDR3 nucleotide sequence: TGTGCCAGCAGCCAGGACAGTTCATATGGCTACACCTTC.

This rearrangement joins TRBV16 to TRBJ2-1, with 8 bases aligning to TRBD2. The CDR3 covers 13 residues. The germline CDR1 and CDR2 sequences are KGHSY and FQNENV. The V segment lost 4 bases and the J segment 9 bases; nucleotides outside the gene matches: 5. CDR3 region: CASSRSLAGEQFF. CDR3 sequence (DNA): TGTGCCAGCAGCCGCTCGCTAGCGGGTGAGCAGTTCTTC. Together with reference TRBV16 and TRBJ2-1, the CDR3 gives the full variable domain: GEEVAQTPKHLVRGEGQKAKLYCAPIKGHSYVFWYQQVLKNEFKFLISFQNENVFDETGMPKERFSAKCLPNSPCSLEIQATKLEDSAVYFCASSRSLAGEQFFGPGTRLTVL.

The chain recombines TRBV29-1 with TRBJ2-6; perhaps TRBD2 as D (6 bases). Germline V lookup: CDR1 SQVTM, CDR2 ANQGSEA. V was shortened by 6 bases and J by 0 bases, with 18 bases between the two germline ends. This CDR3 comprises 17 residues. CDR3 sequence (DNA): TGCAGCGTCGAAACTGGCGGGGTAGACTCTGGGGCCAACGTCCTGACTTTC. It translates to CSVETGGVDSGANVLTF.

A remark on this clonotype: Relative to the germline gene, one junction end is altered; a read error may explain this. The rearrangement links TRBV29-1 to TRBJ2-2; D ambiguous. The CDR3 has 13 amino acids. Per germline, CDR1 SQVTM and CDR2 ANQGSEA. The CDR3 here is CSVDEKNTGELFF. As DNA, the CDR3 is TGCAGTGTTGATGAGAAGAACACAGGGGAGCTGTTTTTT.

In this sample, this clonotype turned up once. Germline and junction disagree at one end, which may indicate a read error. The V call is TRBV5-1, the J call TRBJ2-1; TRBD1 matches 8 bases. Germline V gives CDR1 SGHRS, CDR2 YFSETQ. This CDR3 has 17 residues. This chain's CDR3 is CASSYGQGRNSYHEQFF. CDR3 DNA: TGCGCTAGCAGCTACGGACAGGGAAGGAATTCCTACCATGAGCAGTTCTTC.

This clonotype was recorded at least ten times. This chain joins TRBV6-5 and TRBJ2-5; 10 nucleotides line up with TRBD2. The length of the CDR3 is 16 residues. Germline assignment: CDR1 MNHEY and CDR2 SVGAGI. V was pared by 6 bases and J by 5 bases, with 12 bases of the junction left unmatched. The CDR3 nucleotides are TGTGCCAGCAGCAGAATAGCGGGGGGAGTCGGGGAGACCCAGTACTTC. As protein: CASSRIAGGVGETQYF.